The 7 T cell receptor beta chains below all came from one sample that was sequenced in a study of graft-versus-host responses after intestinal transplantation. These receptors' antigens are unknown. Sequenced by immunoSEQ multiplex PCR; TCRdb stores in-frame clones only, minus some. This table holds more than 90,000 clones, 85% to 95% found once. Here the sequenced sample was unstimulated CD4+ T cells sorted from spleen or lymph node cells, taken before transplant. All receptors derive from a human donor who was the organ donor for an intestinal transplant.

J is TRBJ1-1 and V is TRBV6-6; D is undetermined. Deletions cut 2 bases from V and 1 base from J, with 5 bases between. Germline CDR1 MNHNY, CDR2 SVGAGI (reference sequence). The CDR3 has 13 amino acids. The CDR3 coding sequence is TGTGCCAGCAGTTACACCTCGAACACTGAAGCTTTCTTT. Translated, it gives CASSYTSNTEAFF.

As DNA, the CDR3 is TGCAGCGTTGGCCAGGATGGCTACACCTTC. Encoded protein: CSVGQDGYTF. This rearrangement joins TRBV29-1 to TRBJ1-2; no clear D gene. Trimming removed 4 bases from V and 6 bases from J, with 6 bases in between. The CDR3 covers 10 residues. Germline CDR1 and CDR2: SQVTM and ANQGSEA.

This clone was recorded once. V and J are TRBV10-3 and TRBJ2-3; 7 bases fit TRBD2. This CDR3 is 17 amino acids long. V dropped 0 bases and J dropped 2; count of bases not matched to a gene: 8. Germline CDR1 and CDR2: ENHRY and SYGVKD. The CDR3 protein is CAISESLAGVNTDTQYF. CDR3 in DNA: TGTGCCATCAGTGAGTCCTTGGCGGGAGTGAACACAGATACGCAGTATTTT.

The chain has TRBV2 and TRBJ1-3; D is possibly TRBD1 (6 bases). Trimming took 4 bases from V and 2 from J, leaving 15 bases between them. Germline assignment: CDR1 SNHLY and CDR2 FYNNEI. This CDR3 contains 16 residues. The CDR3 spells CASSALRGAPGNTIYF. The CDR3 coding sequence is TGTGCCAGCAGTGCCCTCCGGGGGGCCCCTGGAAACACCATATATTTT.

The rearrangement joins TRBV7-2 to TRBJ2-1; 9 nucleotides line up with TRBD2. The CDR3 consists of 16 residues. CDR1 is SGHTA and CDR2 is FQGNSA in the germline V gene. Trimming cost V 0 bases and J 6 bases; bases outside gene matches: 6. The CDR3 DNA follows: TGTGCCAGCAGCTTAGCCGGCCTAGCGGGACCCAATGAGCAGTTCTTC. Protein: CASSLAGLAGPNEQFF.

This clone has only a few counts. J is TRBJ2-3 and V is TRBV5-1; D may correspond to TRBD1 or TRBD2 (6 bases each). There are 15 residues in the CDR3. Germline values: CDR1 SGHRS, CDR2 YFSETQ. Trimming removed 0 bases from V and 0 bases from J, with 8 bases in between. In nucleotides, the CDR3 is TGCGCCAGCAGCTTGGGGAGGGGGAGCACAGATACGCAGTATTTT. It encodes CASSLGRGSTDTQYF.

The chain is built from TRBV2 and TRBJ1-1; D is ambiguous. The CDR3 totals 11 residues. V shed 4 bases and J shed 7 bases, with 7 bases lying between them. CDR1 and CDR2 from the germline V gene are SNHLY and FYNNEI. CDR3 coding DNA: TGTGCCAGCAGTGCCGTTGGTGAAGCTTTCTTT. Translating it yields CASSAVGEAFF.